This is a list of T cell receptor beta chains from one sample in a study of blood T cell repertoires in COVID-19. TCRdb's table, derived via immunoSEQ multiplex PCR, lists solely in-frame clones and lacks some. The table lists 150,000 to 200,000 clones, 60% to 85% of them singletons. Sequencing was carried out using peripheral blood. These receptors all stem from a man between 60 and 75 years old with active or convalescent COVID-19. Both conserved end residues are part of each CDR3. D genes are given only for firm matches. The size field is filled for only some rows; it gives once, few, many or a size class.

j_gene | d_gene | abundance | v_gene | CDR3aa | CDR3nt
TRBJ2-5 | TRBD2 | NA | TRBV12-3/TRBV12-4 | CASLGLAGTQYF | TGTGCCAGCTTAGGCCTAGCGGGCACCCAGTACTTC
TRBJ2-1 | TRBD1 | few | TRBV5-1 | CASSRSGTGYNEQFF | TGCGCCAGCAGCAGATCCGGGACAGGGTACAATGAGCAGTTCTTC
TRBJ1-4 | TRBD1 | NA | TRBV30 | CAWGGTGYEKLFF | TGTGCCTGGGGGGGGACAGGGTATGAAAAACTGTTTTTT
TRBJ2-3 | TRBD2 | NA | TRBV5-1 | CASSQLAGDADTQYF | TGCGCCAGCAGCCAACTAGCGGGAGACGCAGATACGCAGTATTTT
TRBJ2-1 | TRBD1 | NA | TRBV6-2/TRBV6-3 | CASSPLRDRDFEQFF | TGTGCCAGCAGTCCGCTCCGGGACAGGGATTTTGAGCAGTTCTTC
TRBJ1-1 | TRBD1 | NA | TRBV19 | CASSLRQGAKNTEAFF | TGTGCCAGTAGTCTTAGACAGGGGGCGAAGAACACTGAAGCTTTCTTT
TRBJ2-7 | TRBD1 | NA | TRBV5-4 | CASSWTGGNEQYF | TGTGCCAGCAGCTGGACAGGGGGAAACGAGCAGTACTTC
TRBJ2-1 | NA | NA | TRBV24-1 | CATSDLRGQGKQGEQFF | TGTGCCACCAGTGATTTGAGGGGCCAGGGGAAACAGGGTGAGCAGTTCTTC
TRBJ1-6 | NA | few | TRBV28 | CASRMPGSPLHF | TGTGCCAGCAGGATGCCGGGGTCACCCCTCCACTTT
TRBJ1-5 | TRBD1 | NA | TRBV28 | CASSLGTGGGNQPQHF | TGTGCCAGCAGTTTGGGAACAGGGGGCGGCAATCAGCCCCAGCATTTT
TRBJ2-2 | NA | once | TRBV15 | CATSSQGGWSHTGELFF | TGTGCCACCAGCAGCCAGGGAGGTTGGTCGCACACCGGGGAGCTGTTTTTT
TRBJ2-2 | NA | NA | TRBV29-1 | CSVDSRNTGELFF | TGCAGCGTTGACTCGAGAAACACCGGGGAGCTGTTTTTT
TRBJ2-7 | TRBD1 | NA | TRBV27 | CASSQYLPGVGQGVYEQYF | TGTGCCAGCAGTCAATATCTTCCCGGGGTGGGACAGGGGGTTTACGAGCAGTACTTC
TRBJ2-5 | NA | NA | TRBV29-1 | CSVDSQETQYF | TGCAGCGTTGACAGCCAAGAGACCCAGTACTTC
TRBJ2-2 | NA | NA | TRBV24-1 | CATSARGGELFF | TGTGCCACCAGTGCCAGGGGCGGGGAGCTGTTTTTT
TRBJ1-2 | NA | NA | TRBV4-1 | CASSQDLGGAVIYGYTF | TGCGCCAGCAGCCAAGATCTGGGGGGGGCGGTAATCTATGGCTACACCTTC
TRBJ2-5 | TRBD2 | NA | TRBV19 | CASSISSGTQETQYF | TGTGCCAGTAGTATCTCTAGCGGGACACAAGAGACCCAGTACTTC
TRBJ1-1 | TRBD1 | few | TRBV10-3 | CAISRQGADTEAFF | TGTGCCATCAGTCGACAGGGGGCTGACACTGAAGCTTTCTTT
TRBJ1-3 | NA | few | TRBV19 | CASSITSRPESGNTIYF | TGTGCCAGTAGTATAACCTCACGACCGGAGTCTGGAAACACCATATATTTT
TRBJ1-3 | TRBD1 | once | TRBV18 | CASSLTGQGAFGNTIYF | TGTGCCAGCTCACTGACTGGACAGGGGGCTTTTGGAAACACCATATATTTT
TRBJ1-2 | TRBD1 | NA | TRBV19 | CASSSLTGGYGYTF | TGTGCCAGTAGTAGCCTGACAGGGGGCTATGGCTACACCTTC
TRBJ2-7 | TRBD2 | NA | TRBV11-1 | CASRALAGNTYEQYF | TGTGCCAGCAGGGCTCTAGCGGGGAACACCTACGAGCAGTACTTC
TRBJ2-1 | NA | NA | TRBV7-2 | CASSLRISRAFF | TGTGCCAGCAGCTTACGGATCTCGCGGGCGTTCTTC
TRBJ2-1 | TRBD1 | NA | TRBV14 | CASSQDLAGGSYNEQFF | TGTGCCAGCAGCCAAGATCTTGCAGGGGGCTCCTACAATGAGCAGTTCTTC
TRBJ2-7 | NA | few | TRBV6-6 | CASSYYQGLYEQYF | TGTGCCAGCAGTTATTACCAGGGGCTCTACGAGCAGTACTTC
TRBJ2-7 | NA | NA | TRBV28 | CASSFRDTEQYF | TGTGCCAGCAGTTTTCGTGACACCGAGCAGTACTTC
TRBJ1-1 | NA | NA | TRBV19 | CASSIGGGVRAEAFF | TGTGCCAGTAGTATAGGGGGGGGAGTGAGAGCTGAAGCTTTCTTT
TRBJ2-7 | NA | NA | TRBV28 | CASSFRSRKAYEQYF | TGTGCCAGCAGTTTTCGGTCTAGGAAGGCCTACGAGCAGTACTTC
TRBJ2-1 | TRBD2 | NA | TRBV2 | CASTTTSVYNEQFF | TGTGCCAGCACGACGACTAGCGTCTACAATGAGCAGTTCTTC
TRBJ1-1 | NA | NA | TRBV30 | CARGRGQGTEAFF | TGTGCCCGTGGAAGGGGCCAGGGAACTGAAGCTTTCTTT
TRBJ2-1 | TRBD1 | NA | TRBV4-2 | CASSQTGQGGLEIHNEQFF | TGTGCCAGCAGCCAGACGGGACAGGGAGGGTTAGAAATTCACAATGAGCAGTTCTTC
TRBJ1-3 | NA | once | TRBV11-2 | CASSSSGGSDGNTIYF | TGTGCCAGCAGCTCTAGTGGGGGGAGTGACGGAAACACCATATATTTT
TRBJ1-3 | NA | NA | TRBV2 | CASRGLRAAPGNTIYF | TGTGCCAGCAGGGGCCTCAGGGCCGCCCCTGGAAACACCATATATTTT
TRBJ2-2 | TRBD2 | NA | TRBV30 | CAWRLAANTGELFF | TGTGCCTGGAGACTAGCGGCGAACACCGGGGAGCTGTTTTTT
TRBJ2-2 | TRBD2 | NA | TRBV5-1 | CASSGTSAGTGELFF | TGCGCCAGTTCCGGGACTAGCGCGGGGACCGGGGAGCTGTTTTTT
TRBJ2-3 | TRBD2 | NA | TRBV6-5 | CASRGDYPTDTQYF | TGTGCCAGCAGGGGGGACTACCCCACAGATACGCAGTATTTT
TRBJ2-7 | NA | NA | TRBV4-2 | CASSQERGSWVGNEQYF | TGTGCCAGCAGCCAAGAACGGGGTTCTTGGGTAGGGAACGAGCAGTACTTC
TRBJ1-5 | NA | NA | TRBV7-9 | CASSLAYSNQPQHF | TGTGCCAGCAGCTTAGCCTATAGCAATCAGCCCCAGCATTTT
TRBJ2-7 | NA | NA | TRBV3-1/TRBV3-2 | CASSQGNSGLYEQYF | TGTGCCAGCAGCCAAGGAAATAGCGGACTCTACGAGCAGTACTTC
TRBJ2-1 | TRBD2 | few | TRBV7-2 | CASSPQREKVYNEQFF | TGTGCCAGCAGCCCCCAGCGGGAGAAGGTCTACAATGAGCAGTTCTTC
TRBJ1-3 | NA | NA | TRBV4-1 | CASSQVSRASGNTIYF | TGCGCCAGCAGCCAAGTTTCCAGGGCCTCTGGAAACACCATATATTTT
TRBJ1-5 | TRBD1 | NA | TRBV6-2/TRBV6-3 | CASSTQLTGTGGSNQPQHF | TGTGCCAGCAGTACGCAACTCACCGGGACAGGGGGTAGCAATCAGCCCCAGCATTTT
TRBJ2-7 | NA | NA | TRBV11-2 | CASSLFGGYEQYF | TGTGCCAGCAGCTTATTCGGCGGCTACGAGCAGTACTTC
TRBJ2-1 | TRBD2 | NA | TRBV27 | CASSRTSFSSYNEQFF | TGTGCCAGCAGCAGGACTAGTTTTAGCTCCTACAATGAGCAGTTCTTC
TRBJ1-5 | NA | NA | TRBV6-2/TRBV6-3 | CASSWGLGGQPQHF | TGTGCCAGCAGTTGGGGGTTGGGGGGTCAGCCCCAGCATTTT